The rows below give T cell receptor beta chains drawn from one sample of a study of metastatic and nonmetastatic thyroid tumors. Using MiXCR, TCRdb re-called clones from the PCR reads. In the table there are approximately 82,000 clones, around 13% of which are singletons. The sequencing input was tumor tissue. The source is a female donor with papillary thyroid cancer or a benign thyroid nodule (not recorded which). Some clones in this sample may be carry-over from other donors' samples. Both conserved end residues are part of each CDR3. The order of the fields is D gene, V gene, CDR3 protein. The D gene is left open where the match is weak.

TRBD2 TRBV5-1 CASSLERGWGDTQYF
TRBD1 TRBV6-5 CASSNPGQGAYGANVLTF
TRBD2 TRBV2 CANSPGLADYEQYF
NA TRBV27 CASRLGPGASYNEQFF
NA TRBV20-1 CSARDRGGGGYTF
NA TRBV6-1 CASSAQAGAGNEKLFF
TRBD2 TRBV28 CASSSKGLAGRYEQFF
TRBD2 TRBV11-3 CASSLGTSFYEQYF
TRBD2 TRBV5-1 CASSLEGGRLDNEQFF
TRBD1 TRBV10-3 CAISSGQDVSEQYF
NA TRBV12-5 CASDLVHREQYF
TRBD2 TRBV4-2 CASSQDRASGNTDTQYF
NA TRBV5-4 CASSLVRSAWAGELFF
NA TRBV5-4 CASSWIADTQYF
NA TRBV2 CASSPPLGVGAFF
NA TRBV27 CASRGVGAAPYGYTF
TRBD2 TRBV5-1 CASRLAGGQKTQYF
TRBD2 TRBV24-1 CATSDWSLLGLAGSSNEQFF
NA TRBV19 CASRNRVSTNEKLFF
TRBD2 TRBV2 CASKPSGRALWDNEQFF
NA TRBV19 CASKPRPTGELFF
TRBD2 TRBV10-1 CASSPLPGLTNTDTQYF
NA TRBV6-1 CASSFGARETQYF
NA TRBV7-9 CASSSYSGTEAFF
NA TRBV28 CASTDSALRETQYF
TRBD2 TRBV2 CASRLTAGGSDTQYF
NA TRBV12-3/TRBV12-4 CASNRDAGQPQHF
TRBD1 TRBV5-1 CASSLGQGNNGELFF
NA TRBV10-3 CASNRDGSNEKLFF
NA TRBV7-2 CASSFPPLKKGGWTGTQYF
TRBD2 TRBV6-1 CASSEAVGTSGAEQYF
NA TRBV19 CASMTWGIGGANVLTF
NA TRBV30 CAWKYNSGANVLTF
NA TRBV2 CASSEDGNTIYF
NA TRBV3-1 CASSQTTVLIETQYF
NA TRBV19 CASSMYRGEADTQYF
TRBD1 TRBV2 CASRRQGAQPQHF
TRBD1 TRBV5-1 CASTPWGQGESPLHF
NA TRBV19 CASREGLNSYEQYF
NA TRBV20-1 CSADHSGGWTDTQYF
NA TRBV2 CASLRQYNEQFF
TRBD1 TRBV20-1 CSARDTGTAISYGYTF
TRBD2 TRBV9 CASSSGGGWYTGELFF
NA TRBV7-9 CASMETQAGYEQYF
TRBD1 TRBV18 CASSAGQGFGYTF
NA TRBV7-2 CASSLEANSYEQYF
NA TRBV18 CASSLGGVTNTEAFF
NA TRBV19 CASSIEGRVHEQYF
TRBD1 TRBV20-1 CSAREFDRGNQPQHF
NA TRBV4-1 CASSQEPQGWNTEAFF
NA TRBV2 CASSVGRSDVAEAFF
NA TRBV5-8 CASSRTSFGETQYF
NA TRBV5-1 CASSSTNTEAFF
TRBD1 TRBV2 CASKDRGQSYGYTF
NA TRBV27 CASSPGYSNQPQHF
TRBD1 TRBV28 CASRGQRIFQPQHF
NA TRBV20-1 CSSRDLTIGHNEQFF